The rows below give T cell receptor beta chains drawn from one sample of a study of shared clonotypes between healthy human individuals. Sequencing was performed with immunoSEQ multiplex PCR; in TCRdb, only in-frame clones are kept and a portion is missing. The table has 2.3 million or so clones, approximately 93% seen once. Sequencing was carried out using naive CD4+ T cells from PBMCs. The origin of the receptors is a man between 18 and 35 years old in good health. Some clones in this sample may be carry-over from other donors' samples. Each CDR3 is given with its conserved first and last residue. A D gene is named only where the DNA matches it firmly. Size tells how often a clone was seen (once, few, many) or the class of an expanded clone, and some rows leave it out.

>-|-|TRBJ2-1|TRBV5-1
CASSVPGTSVNEQFF
TGCGCCAGCAGCGTCCCCGGGACAAGTGTGAATGAGCAGTTCTTC
>once|-|TRBJ2-7|TRBV27
CASSLALGESYEQYF
TGTGCCAGCAGTTTAGCCCTTGGTGAATCCTACGAGCAGTACTTC
>-|-|TRBJ2-3|TRBV5-4
CASSFNRANADTQYF
TGTGCCAGCAGCTTCAACAGGGCCAATGCAGATACGCAGTATTTT
>-|-|TRBJ2-1|TRBV7-3
CASSFIGRSSYNEQFF
TGTGCCAGCAGCTTCATAGGACGGAGCTCCTACAATGAGCAGTTCTTC
>-|TRBD1|TRBJ1-3|TRBV18
CASSPTRTGAGNTIYF
TGTGCCAGCTCACCCACCCGGACAGGGGCTGGAAACACCATATATTTT
>-|-|TRBJ2-3|TRBV6-6
CASSPWGTDTQYF
TGTGCCAGCAGTCCTTGGGGCACAGATACGCAGTATTTT
>-|TRBD1|TRBJ1-5|TRBV19
CASSKDREQPQHF
TGTGCCAGTAGTAAGGACAGGGAACAGCCCCAGCATTTT
>-|TRBD1|TRBJ1-5|TRBV23-1
CASSQTDRGPSQPQHF
TGCGCCAGCAGTCAAACGGACAGGGGGCCCAGTCAGCCCCAGCATTTT
>few|TRBD1|TRBJ1-5|TRBV10-3
CAIKQGAGQPQHF
TGTGCCATCAAGCAGGGGGCCGGTCAGCCCCAGCATTTT
>-|-|TRBJ2-5|TRBV5-1
CASSLRLSQETQYF
TGCGCCAGCAGCTTGAGACTCTCCCAAGAGACCCAGTACTTC